These 32 T cell receptor beta chains share one sample of origin, sequenced in a study of human T cells and chemical hapten exposure. TCRdb ran MiXCR on the RACE reads and lists one entry per CDR3 protein. The sample records more than 300,000 distinct CDR3 sequences, less than 6.5% being singletons. Time point indicated: pre-sensitization, week 0. Treatment described: therapeutic diphenylcyclopropenone sensitization with weekly scalp DPC. Sequences were derived from whole blood, sampled in connection with sensitization to the hapten diphenylcyclopropenone (DPC). The receptors shown here come from a woman aged 45-60 years with alopecia areata. Some clones in this sample may be carry-over from other donors' samples.

This clonotype was counted ten times or more. V is TRBV2 and J is TRBJ2-1; the D call may be TRBD1 or TRBD2 (5 bases each). CDR1 and CDR2 (germline): SNHLY, FYNNEI. V lost 3 bases to trimming and J lost 9 bases, with 9 bases between them. CDR3 size: 12 residues. Written as DNA, the CDR3 is TGTGCCAGCAGTGAGGGGGATAGTGAGCAGTTCTTC. It translates to CASSEGDSEQFF.

Many counts were recorded for this clonotype. The rearrangement joins TRBV28 to TRBJ2-1; D ambiguous. The CDR3 has 12 amino acids. V was shortened by 8 bases and J by 5 bases, with 10 bases between the two germline ends. Per the germline V gene, CDR1 is MDHEN and CDR2 is SYDVKM. CDR3 amino acids: CASPGENNEQFF. CDR3 coding DNA: TGTGCCAGCCCTGGGGAAAACAATGAGCAGTTCTTC.

This clonotype was observed many times. This CDR3 is CASRWTKYNEQFF. DNA of the CDR3: TGTGCCAGCAGGTGGACAAAATACAATGAGCAGTTCTTC. V usage is TRBV6-1 and J usage is TRBJ2-1; tentatively, D is TRBD1 (5 bases). Germline V gene data show CDR1 as MNHNS and CDR2 as SASEGT. The length of the CDR3 is 13 residues. V was cut by 6 bases and J by 4 bases, with 10 bases left in between.

Ten or more counts support this clonotype. The chain has TRBV4-1 and TRBJ2-2, with 9 bases identical to TRBD1. Per germline, CDR1 MGHRA and CDR2 YSYEKL. This CDR3 has 14 amino acids. J gave up 6 bases and V 4 bases, and 3 bases lay outside the gene matches. The chain's CDR3 is CASSLGQGSGELFF. DNA of the CDR3: TGCGCCAGCAGCCTGGGACAGGGCTCCGGGGAGCTGTTTTTT.

This clonotype was detected many times. The chain combines TRBV7-8 with TRBJ1-6; D gene ambiguous. Germline V gene lookup returns CDR1 SGHVS and CDR2 FQNEAQ. V was pared by 3 bases and J by 4 bases, with 4 bases between. CDR3 length equals 13 residues. The CDR3, as DNA: TGTGCCAGCAGCTTGAATTATAATTCACCCCTCCACTTT. Translation gives CASSLNYNSPLHF.

The chain couples TRBV9 to TRBJ2-1, with 11 bases that match TRBD2. CDR1 SGDLS and CDR2 YYNGEE come from the germline V gene. The CDR3 totals 15 residues. The trim removed 2 bases at V and 7 bases at J, leaving 5 bases unmatched. The CDR3: CASSVVASGGNEQFF. The CDR3 DNA reads as TGTGCCAGCAGCGTTGTGGCTAGCGGGGGGAATGAGCAGTTCTTC.

This clonotype showed up just a few times. In DNA form, the CDR3 reads TGTGCCAGCTCGGGCCCTTGGGACTCCCAGCAGGGTACGCAGTATTTT. Its protein is CASSGPWDSQQGTQYF. This sequence joins TRBV18 and TRBJ2-3, with a weak D call TRBD2 (6 bases). Deletions cut 6 bases from V and 8 bases from J, with 24 bases between. Germline V lookup: CDR1 KGHSH, CDR2 LQKENI. The CDR3 runs 16 residues.

A few counts support this clonotype. The chain couples TRBV20-1 to TRBJ2-1; 11 bases line up with TRBD2. The germline V gene has CDR1 DFQATT and CDR2 SNEGSKA (reference sequence). Trimming cost V 4 bases and J 4 bases; bases outside gene matches: 3. This CDR3 contains 14 residues. In nucleotides, the CDR3 is TGCAGTGCTAAAAGGACTAGCGGGTACAATGAGCAGTTCTTC. Translated, it gives CSAKRTSGYNEQFF.

This clonotype was seen repeatedly, ten times or more. The chain recombines TRBV7-9 with TRBJ1-4; possible D gene TRBD1, 5 bases. In germline, CDR1 is SEHNR, CDR2 FQNEAQ (reference sequence). V was shortened by 6 bases and J by 8 bases, with 10 bases between the two germline ends. The CDR3 is made up of 12 amino acids. The CDR3 protein is CASSWDGEKLFF. The CDR3 nucleotides read TGTGCCAGCAGTTGGGACGGCGAAAAACTGTTTTTT.

This clonotype was observed at least ten times. The chain links TRBV6-2 or TRBV6-3 to TRBJ2-7; D gene ambiguous. The germline V gene has CDR1 MNHEY and CDR2 SVGEGT. Trimming cost V 2 bases and J 5 bases, with 10 bases left between them. The CDR3 covers 13 residues. The DNA of the CDR3 is TGTGCCAGCAGTTACGGGTCGAGCGACGAGCAGTACTTC. Translation gives CASSYGSSDEQYF.

This clonotype was seen ten or more times. The chain is built from TRBV30 and TRBJ2-7; TRBD2 matches 11 bases. The CDR3 spans 15 residues. V dropped 2 bases and J dropped 1; count of bases not matched to a gene: 4. Germline CDR1 GTSNPN, CDR2 SVGIG (reference sequence). The DNA for the CDR3 is TGTGCCTGGAGTCCGGGACTAGCGGCTTCCTACGAGCAGTACTTC. Translation gives CAWSPGLAASYEQYF.

This clonotype was recorded at least ten times. The genes are TRBV28 and TRBJ2-7; D uncertain. The CDR3 is 12 residues long. Germline V gives CDR1 MDHEN, CDR2 SYDVKM. The V end was cut by 4 bases, the J end by 5 bases, with 9 bases between. CDR3 residues: CASSSLWDEQYF. For the CDR3, the DNA is TGTGCCAGCAGTTCCCTCTGGGACGAGCAGTACTTC.

This clonotype was counted once. A much larger clone sits a single nucleotide away, making a read error possible. The rearrangement joins TRBV7-9 to TRBJ2-5; 9 bases match TRBD2. The length of the CDR3 is 15 residues. Looked up from germline, CDR1 is SEHNR and CDR2 is FQNEAQ (reference sequence). The CDR3 here is CTSSFPSGIGETQYF. Here the CDR3 DNA reads TGTACCAGCAGCTTCCCTAGCGGGATAGGAGAGACCCAGTACTTC.

There are many counts of this clonotype. The chain uses TRBV21-1 and TRBJ2-7. TRBV21-1 is flagged as a pseudogene. This CDR3 contains 13 residues. The DNA for the CDR3 is TGTGCCAGCAGCAAAGTACATATCTACGAGCAGTACTTC. Its protein product is CASSKVHIYEQYF.

This clonotype has a handful of counts. The V and J genes are TRBV24-1 and TRBJ2-5, with 10 bases lining up with TRBD1. Germline assignment: CDR1 KGHDR and CDR2 SFDVKD. This CDR3 is built from 15 residues. V gave up 3 bases and J gave up 5 bases; unmatched junction bases: 5. CDR3 in amino acids: CATSDPGQGLETQYF. The CDR3 region has the DNA TGTGCCACCAGTGATCCGGGACAGGGGCTTGAGACCCAGTACTTC.

In its sample, this clonotype was seen a few times. This chain uses TRBV24-1 with TRBJ2-2, with no clear D. The CDR3 length is 13 residues. In germline, CDR1 is KGHDR, CDR2 SFDVKD. Trimming took off 4 bases at V and 7 bases at J, with 9 bases between the two ends. CDR3 region: CATSELGIGELFF. CDR3 bases: TGTGCCACCAGTGAGCTAGGGATCGGGGAGCTGTTTTTT.

This clonotype came up once. Just one base apart from a much larger clone, this may be a read error. The chain recombines TRBV7-2 with TRBJ1-2; D perhaps matches TRBD1 (6 bases). Germline CDR1 SGHTA, CDR2 FQGNSA. The CDR3 loop spans 15 amino acids. The CDR3: CAGSLAGGTGYGYTF. The CDR3, as DNA: TGTGCCGGCAGCTTAGCGGGGGGCACTGGCTATGGCTACACCTTC.

This clonotype has at least ten counts. V and J are TRBV27 and TRBJ2-1; maybe TRBD1 (6 bases). Germline loops: CDR1 MNHEY, CDR2 SMNVEV (reference sequence). Trimming took 7 bases from V and 7 from J, leaving 17 bases between them. The CDR3 sequence is 14 residues long. CDR3 amino acids: CASTLGGPRNEQFF. DNA for the CDR3: TGTGCCAGCACCTTAGGGGGACCGCGGAATGAGCAGTTCTTC.

This clonotype was counted ten times or more. V usage is TRBV28 and J usage is TRBJ2-1, with D possibly being TRBD1 or TRBD2 (5 bases each). The CDR3 is made up of 16 amino acids. In germline, CDR1 is MDHEN, CDR2 SYDVKM. V was trimmed by 4 bases and J by 5 bases, leaving 18 bases between them. The CDR3 reads CASSSLFRDGDNEQFF. The CDR3 bases are TGTGCCAGCAGTTCACTATTCCGGGACGGGGACAATGAGCAGTTCTTC.

V gene TRBV27 combines with J gene TRBJ2-3; either TRBD1 or TRBD2 may fit D (5 bases each). Trimming removed 5 bases from V and 4 bases from J, with 28 bases in between. This CDR3 spans 19 amino acids. The V gene's germline CDR1 is MNHEY and CDR2 SMNVEV (reference sequence). The DNA for the CDR3 is TGTGCCAGCAGTCTAACTACCGTCCGGGGAACCGTGGGGGCAGATACGCAGTATTTT. This gives the protein CASSLTTVRGTVGADTQYF.

This clonotype was observed at least ten times. This chain joins TRBV12-3 or TRBV12-4 and TRBJ1-1, with D possibly matching TRBD1 (6 bases). Trimming pared 3 bases from V and 5 bases from J, leaving 13 bases between. The CDR3 extends over 14 amino acids. CDR3 sequence: CASSFLSGVTEAFF. The CDR3 DNA follows: TGTGCCAGCAGTTTTCTCTCAGGGGTGACTGAAGCTTTCTTT.

This clonotype appeared many times. This chain links TRBV4-2 with TRBJ2-3; D is undetermined. Trimming took 1 base from V and 3 from J, leaving 5 bases between them. The CDR3 contains 13 residues. Germline CDR1 is LGHNA and CDR2 is YNFKEQ. As DNA, the CDR3 is TGTGCCAGCAGCCAAGTGCTTACAGATACGCAGTATTTT. Its translation is CASSQVLTDTQYF.

This clonotype was observed at least ten times. The V gene is TRBV6-5, the J gene TRBJ2-1, with TRBD2 matching 8 bases. Trimming took 0 bases from V and 8 from J; bases not matched to a gene: 9. Looked up from germline, CDR1 is MNHEY and CDR2 is SVGAGI. The CDR3 totals 16 residues. CDR3 sequence reads: CASSYSGGGTIDEQFF. CDR3 DNA: TGTGCCAGCAGTTACTCGGGCGGGGGGACAATCGATGAGCAGTTCTTC.

In its sample, this clonotype was seen many times. The junction shows a germline mismatch at one end, possibly a read error. This sequence joins TRBV7-2 and TRBJ1-3; unclear D gene. The CDR3 runs 13 residues. In germline, CDR1 is SGHTA, CDR2 FQGNSA. The CDR3 reads CASTLQPGNTIYF. The CDR3 DNA sequence: TGTGCCAGCACCTTACAACCAGGAAACACCATATATTTT. Variable domain in full (rest from reference TRBV7-2 and TRBJ1-3): GAGVSQSPSNKVTEKGKDVELRCDPISGHTALYWYRQSLGQGLEFLIYFQGNSAPDKSGLPSDRFSAERTGGSVSTLTIQRTQQEDSAVYLCASTLQPGNTIYFGEGSWLTVV.

This clonotype was recorded at least ten times. The V gene is TRBV7-3, the J gene TRBJ2-1; tentatively, D is TRBD1 or TRBD2 (6 bases each). The CDR3 totals 15 residues. With 1 base removed from V and 2 bases from J, the gap between germline ends came to 9 bases. From germline, CDR1 is SGHTA and CDR2 FQGTGA. CDR3 sequence: CASSLNGGTYNEQFF. The DNA for the CDR3 is TGTGCCAGCAGCTTAAACGGGGGCACCTACAATGAGCAGTTCTTC.

V and J are TRBV20-1 and TRBJ1-4; TRBD1 is a possible D gene (5 bases). This CDR3 is built from 13 residues. CDR1 DFQATT and CDR2 SNEGSKA come from the germline V gene (reference sequence). Deletions cut 5 bases from V and 3 bases from J, with 10 bases between. The CDR3 spells CSAHRDPNEKLFF. The CDR3 region has the DNA TGCAGTGCTCACCGGGACCCTAATGAAAAACTGTTTTTT.

This clonotype was seen ten or more times. The chain carries TRBV5-1 and TRBJ2-1; 11 bases line up with TRBD2. Germline CDR1 SGHRS, CDR2 YFSETQ. This CDR3 has 19 amino acids. V lost 5 bases to trimming and J lost 0 bases; unmatched junction nucleotides: 13. CDR3 residues: CASSSGLAGPQSSYNEQFF. CDR3 coding DNA: TGCGCCAGCAGTTCTGGACTAGCGGGTCCTCAAAGCTCCTACAATGAGCAGTTCTTC.

This clonotype was seen ten or more times. The chain uses TRBV5-4 and TRBJ2-1; D possibly corresponds to TRBD2 (5 bases). Germline V lookup: CDR1 SGHNT, CDR2 YYREEE (reference sequence). CDR3 length: 13 amino acids. Trimming shortened V by 0 bases and J by 8 bases, and 9 bases separated the two germline ends. CDR3: CASSLAGSDEQFF. DNA of the CDR3: TGTGCCAGCAGCTTGGCCGGTAGCGATGAGCAGTTCTTC.

The rearrangement uses TRBV27 and TRBJ2-3; D remains unclear. V lost 2 bases and J 1 base, leaving 10 bases between the germline ends. The germline CDR1 and CDR2 sequences are MNHEY and SMNVEV (reference sequence). CDR3 length: 15 residues. The CDR3 DNA follows: TGTGCCAGCAGTTTACAACCCAGCGGCACAGATACGCAGTATTTT. Translated, it gives CASSLQPSGTDTQYF.

On this clonotype: A much larger clone differs from this one at a single base, so this may be a read error. V usage is TRBV29-1 and J usage is TRBJ1-6; D is possibly TRBD1 (5 bases). Germline V gene data show CDR1 as SQVTM and CDR2 as ANQGSEA. The CDR3 is made up of 16 amino acids. The CDR3 DNA is TGCAGCGTTCCCGCCCGGCACGGGACTATGAATTCACTCCTCCACTTT. Amino acid sequence: CSVPARHGTMNSLLHF.

This clonotype was observed a handful of times. This sequence joins TRBV5-1 and TRBJ1-1; tentative D call: TRBD1 (5 bases). In germline, CDR1 is SGHRS, CDR2 YFSETQ. CDR3 size: 14 residues. Trimming removed 7 bases from V and 3 bases from J, with 16 bases in between. The chain's CDR3 is CASSRVGVDTEAFF. The CDR3 nucleotides read TGCGCCAGCTCCCGGGTGGGGGTAGACACTGAAGCTTTCTTT.

This clonotype was recorded a few times. Just one base apart from a much larger clone, this may be a read error. The V and J genes are TRBV6-5 and TRBJ2-7; D tentatively fits TRBD1 or TRBD2 (5 bases each). CDR3 length: 13 amino acids. V was trimmed by 6 bases and J by 2 bases, leaving 11 bases between them. CDR1 MNHEY and CDR2 SVGAGI come from the germline V gene. CDR3 DNA: TGTGCCAGCAGGTTGGGACGGACCTACGAGCAGTACTTC. As protein: CASRLGRTYEQYF.